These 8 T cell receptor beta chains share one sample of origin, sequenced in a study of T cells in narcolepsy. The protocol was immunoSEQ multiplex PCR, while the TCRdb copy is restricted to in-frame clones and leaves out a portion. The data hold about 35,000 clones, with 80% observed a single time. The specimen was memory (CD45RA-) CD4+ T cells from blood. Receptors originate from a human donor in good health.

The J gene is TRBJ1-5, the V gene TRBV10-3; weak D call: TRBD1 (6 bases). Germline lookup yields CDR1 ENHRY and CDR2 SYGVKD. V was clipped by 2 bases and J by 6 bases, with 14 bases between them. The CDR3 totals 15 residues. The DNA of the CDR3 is TGTGCCATCAGTGAGATGGGGGCGCCGGGTCAGCCCCAGCATTTT. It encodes CAISEMGAPGQPQHF.

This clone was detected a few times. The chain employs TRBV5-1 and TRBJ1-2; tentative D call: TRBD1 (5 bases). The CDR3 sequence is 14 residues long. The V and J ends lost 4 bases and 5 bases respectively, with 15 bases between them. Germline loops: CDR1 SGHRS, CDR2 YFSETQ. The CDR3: CASSGGMTLYGYTF. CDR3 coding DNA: TGCGCCAGCAGCGGGGGGATGACTCTGTATGGCTACACCTTC.

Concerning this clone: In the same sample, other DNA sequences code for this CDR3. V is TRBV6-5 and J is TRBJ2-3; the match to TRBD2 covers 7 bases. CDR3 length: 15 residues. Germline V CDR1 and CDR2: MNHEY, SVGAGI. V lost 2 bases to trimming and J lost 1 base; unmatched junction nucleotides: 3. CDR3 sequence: CASSYRGGGTDTQYF. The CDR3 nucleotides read TGTGCCAGCAGTTACCGGGGAGGGGGCACAGATACGCAGTATTTT.

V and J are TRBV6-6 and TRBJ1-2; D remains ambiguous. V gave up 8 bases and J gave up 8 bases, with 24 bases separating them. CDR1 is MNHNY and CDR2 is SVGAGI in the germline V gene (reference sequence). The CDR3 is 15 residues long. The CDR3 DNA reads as TGTGCCAGCCGTCTGGCAACGGGTCCAAGGGCCGGCTACACCTTC. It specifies CASRLATGPRAGYTF.

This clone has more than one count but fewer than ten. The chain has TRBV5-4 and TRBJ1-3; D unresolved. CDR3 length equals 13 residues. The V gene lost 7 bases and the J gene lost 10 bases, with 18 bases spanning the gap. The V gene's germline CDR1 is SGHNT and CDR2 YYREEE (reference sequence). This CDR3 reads CASGRGQAGTIYF. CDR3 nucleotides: TGTGCCAGCGGGCGGGGTCAGGCAGGAACCATATATTTT.

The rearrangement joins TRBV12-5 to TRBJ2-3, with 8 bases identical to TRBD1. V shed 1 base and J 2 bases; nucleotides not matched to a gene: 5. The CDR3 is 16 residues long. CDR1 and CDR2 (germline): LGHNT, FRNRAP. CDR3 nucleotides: TGTGCTAGTGGTTTGGGAGGACAGGGTCACACAGATACGCAGTATTTT. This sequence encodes CASGLGGQGHTDTQYF.

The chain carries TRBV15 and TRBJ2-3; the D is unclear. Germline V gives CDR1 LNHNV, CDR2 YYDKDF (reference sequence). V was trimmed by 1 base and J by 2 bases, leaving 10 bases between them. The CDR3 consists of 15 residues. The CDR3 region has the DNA TGTGCCACCAGCAGAGTTGGGCAGGCCACAGATACGCAGTATTTT. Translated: CATSRVGQATDTQYF.

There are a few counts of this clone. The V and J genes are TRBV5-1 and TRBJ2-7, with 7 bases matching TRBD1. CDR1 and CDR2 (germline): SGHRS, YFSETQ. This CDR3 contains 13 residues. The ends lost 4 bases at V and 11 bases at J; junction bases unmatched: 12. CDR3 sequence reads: CASSMGQPSSEYF. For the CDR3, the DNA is TGCGCCAGCAGCATGGGACAGCCTAGCAGTGAGTACTTC.